This T cell receptor (beta chain) was observed in a study of regulatory dendritic cells for organ transplantation (dated 2017 in TCRdb). Looking at the study overall: Monocytes were cultured with vitamin D3 on days 0 and 4 and with IL-10 on day 4 to generate regulatory dendritic cells. To evaluate the response of the DCs to a potent maturation-inducing agent, LPS was added to DC cultures on day 6. Before and after allostimulation with regulatory or mature dendritic cells, TCRbeta repertoires were sequenced from sorted naive and memory CD4+ and CD8+ T cells. Overall study results and their limits: Only a couple of subjects were sequenced, and considerable between-individual heterogeneity in the alloreactive memory CD8+ T cell pool was noted by the authors. Among the resting subsets, the most alloreactive TCR clonotypes were found in memory CD8+ T cells. Expansion of memory CD8+ clones was induced by allostimulation in both subjects, but more limited expansion appeared to be induced by regulatory dendritic cells than by mature dendritic cells. Repertoires were highly diverse in naive CD4+ and CD8+ T cells, less diverse in memory cells, and most oligoclonal in memory CD8+ cells.

Sorted T cell subsets were CFSE-labeled and co-cultured for roughly five days with allogeneic regulatory or mature dendritic cells at a 1:10 DC:T ratio. FACS was used to sort naive T cells as CD45RA+ cells and memory T cells as CD45RO+ CD4+ or CD8+ cells. A couple of healthy control subjects provided the T cells used for TCR sequencing. The Qiagen DNeasy Blood & Tissue Kit was used for extraction of genomic DNA. TCRbeta CDR3 regions were amplified by multiplexed two-step PCR using Vbeta-specific forward primers and Jbeta-specific reverse primers. Through the immunoSEQ service, the TCRbeta libraries were run on an Illumina instrument for sequencing. On the study's bioinformatics: IMGT annotation was used to assign V, D and J genes, and synthetic CDR3 analogues were used to correct counts for multiplex PCR bias. In the immunoSEQ Analyzer, repertoire clonality was calculated as one minus the normalized Shannon entropy. Fisher's exact test with Benjamini-Hochberg false discovery rate control was used to define clonal expansion, with two-tailed P<0.01. TCRdb limited this immuneACCESS table to in-frame rearrangements with V and J called. A share of clones is missing; checked studies link under half to unresolved V genes, and the rest is unexplained. V and J calls and clone size follow that table, whereas D and trimming were derived from the DNA. Present in this sample are around 7,400 clones, roughly 67% of which were seen just once. The ten top clones hold about 4% of the sample.

Concerning this clone itself: Its antigen specificity is not known. No much larger clonotype is one base removed from it; base qualities were not supplied.

A distance of 17 bases separates the germline ends of V and J, which lose 6 bases and 0 bases respectively. Sequences SNHLY (CDR1) and FYNNEI (CDR2) are obtained from the germline V gene. Inclusive of the bounding cysteine and phenylalanine, the CDR3 is 16 residues long. Solely the CDR3 DNA is kept, with 48 bases framed from the first base. This receptor was obtained from a human donor in good health. The V and J segments used are TRBV2 and TRBJ1-1, with TRBD1 perhaps the D gene, on 5 matching bases. Sequenced input: memory CD4+ T cells from blood cultured with dendritic cells. This specimen's cell subset or site label, per the study, means: CD45RO+ memory T cells. The DNA is as follows: TGTGCCAGCAGCTTGCAGGGAAAGGGGATGAACACTGAAGCTTTCTTT. Its translation is CASSLQGKGMNTEAFF.